The next 26 T cell receptor beta chains were all read from a single sample in a study of T cells in Graves' hyperthyroidism and ophthalmopathy (dated by TCRdb to between 2017 and 2020). The method was multiplex PCR. Sequencing instrument: Illumina HiSeq 2000. The TCR beta CDR3 regions were amplified from the RNA transcripts. For the first round of RT-PCR on the TCR CDR3, the HTBI primer set was used together with the Qiagen OneStep RT-PCR kit. Clones were called with MiXCR by TCRdb after fastp trimmed the public reads at Q25, and only in-frame beta chains were retained. Each entry merges the rows of one CDR3 protein and shows their most common DNA and genes. Within this sample are under 600,000 distinct CDR3 sequences, with approximately 16% of them counted one time only. Jointly, the top ten make up 3% to 4% of the sample. The sequenced sample consisted of blood. The receptors here all came from a woman aged 40 to 50 with Graves' ophthalmopathy.

This clonotype was recorded at least ten times. The gene calls are TRBV27 and TRBJ1-6, with D perhaps TRBD1 (6 bases). The CDR3 is 15 amino acids. Trimming cost V 2 bases and J 10 bases, with 15 bases left between them. The germline V gene encodes CDR1 MNHEY and CDR2 SMNVEV (reference sequence). CDR3 coding DNA: TGTGCCAGCAGTTTAATTCAGGGGATACAATCACCCCTCCACTTT. This sequence encodes CASSLIQGIQSPLHF.

This clonotype was detected only a few times. The J gene is TRBJ1-4, the V gene TRBV5-1; 7 nucleotides align to TRBD1. V dropped 0 bases and J dropped 8; count of bases not matched to a gene: 7. This CDR3 has 15 residues. Germline CDR1 reads SGHRS; CDR2 reads YFSETQ. The CDR3 DNA follows: TGCGCCAGCAGCTTGGAGACAGGGATCGAGGAAAAACTGTTTTTT. Encoded protein: CASSLETGIEEKLFF.

This clonotype came up a few times. The chain couples TRBV2 to TRBJ1-5, with 9 nucleotides matching TRBD1. Trimming cost V 6 bases and J 7 bases; bases outside gene matches: 7. Germline values: CDR1 SNHLY, CDR2 FYNNEI. The CDR3 runs to 14 residues. CDR3 residues: CASRGQGIRQPQHF. The CDR3 DNA follows: TGTGCCAGCAGGGGACAGGGAATAAGGCAGCCCCAGCATTTT.

On this clonotype itself: With a much larger clone just one base away, this may be a read error. The J gene is TRBJ1-1, the V gene TRBV3-1; TRBD1 matches 9 bases. Per germline, CDR1 LGHDT and CDR2 YNNKEL (reference sequence). This CDR3 has 14 residues. With V trimmed by 4 bases and J by 3 bases, 3 bases remained unmatched. The CDR3 protein is CASSRQGVYTEAFF. The CDR3, as DNA: TGTGCCAGCAGCCGACAGGGGGTTTACACTGAAGCTTTCTTT.

This clonotype came up many times. The genes are TRBV2 and TRBJ2-5; D might be TRBD2 (6 bases). The germline gives CDR1 SNHLY, CDR2 FYNNEI. The length of the CDR3 is 15 residues. Trimming took 4 bases from V and 1 from J, leaving 13 bases between them. The CDR3 nucleotides are TGTGCCAGCAGTGCCCGACTAGGATCCCAAGAGACCCAGTACTTC. Encoded protein: CASSARLGSQETQYF.

This clonotype was detected a few times. A read error may be the cause here, since a much bigger clone is one base away. This rearrangement joins TRBV7-2 to TRBJ2-5; no definite D call. V dropped 7 bases and J dropped 2 bases, with 17 bases sitting between them. Germline loops: CDR1 SGHTA, CDR2 FQGNSA. The CDR3 spans 15 residues. For the CDR3, the DNA is TGTGCCAGCAACCCCTGGGGTATGGGGCAAGAGACCCAGTACTTC. This encodes CASNPWGMGQETQYF. Full variable domain (remainder filled in from reference TRBV7-2 and TRBJ2-5): GAGVSQSPSNKVTEKGKDVELRCDPISGHTALYWYRQSLGQGLEFLIYFQGNSAPDKSGLPSDRFSAERTGGSVSTLTIQRTQQEDSAVYLCASNPWGMGQETQYFGPGTRLLVL.

The genes are TRBV10-3 and TRBJ2-1; tentatively, D is TRBD1 or TRBD2 (7 bases each). Germline V gene sequence: CDR1 ENHRY, CDR2 SYGVKD. Trimming took off 7 bases at V and 5 bases at J, with 15 bases between the two ends. This CDR3 is built from 14 residues. CDR3 nucleotides: TGTGCCATCAACGACAGGGACTATAACAATGAGCAGTTCTTC. Its translation: CAINDRDYNNEQFF.

This clonotype was counted ten times or more. V usage is TRBV5-1 and J usage is TRBJ2-3, with 7 bases aligning to TRBD2. In germline, CDR1 is SGHRS, CDR2 YFSETQ. The V and J ends lost 0 bases and 0 bases, in that order; junction bases with no gene match: 4. The CDR3 is 16 residues long. The CDR3, as DNA: TGCGCCAGCAGCTTGGTGGCTAGCGGTAGCACAGATACGCAGTATTTT. Translation: CASSLVASGSTDTQYF.

This chain uses TRBV5-1 with TRBJ2-2, with D maybe TRBD2 (5 bases). The CDR3 is 13 residues long. Germline CDR1 reads SGHRS; CDR2 reads YFSETQ. Trimming took off 9 bases at V and 2 bases at J, with 11 bases between the two ends. CDR3 amino acids: CATGIRNTGELFF. The CDR3, as DNA: TGCGCCACGGGGATTCGAAACACCGGGGAGCTGTTTTTT.

The chain couples TRBV20-1 to TRBJ1-4; no clear D. Germline loops: CDR1 DFQATT, CDR2 SNEGSKA (reference sequence). V lost 0 bases to trimming and J lost 3 bases, with 17 bases between them. The CDR3 is 17 amino acids. The CDR3: CSARDRNGRAANEKLFF. CDR3 in DNA: TGCAGTGCTAGAGATCGAAACGGGAGGGCGGCTAATGAAAAACTGTTTTTT.

The J gene is TRBJ2-1, the V gene TRBV7-9, with 7 bases aligning to TRBD2. CDR1 SEHNR and CDR2 FQNEAQ come from the germline V gene (reference sequence). This CDR3 spans 18 amino acids. Germline trimming cut 3 bases from V and 4 bases from J; bases unmatched to any gene: 15. CDR3 bases: TGTGCCAGCAGCTTTAGTTCGGTTACTAGCGTAAGTTACAATGAGCAGTTCTTC. Translated: CASSFSSVTSVSYNEQFF.

This clonotype was found many times. The chain has TRBV3-1 and TRBJ1-4; 7 nucleotides line up with TRBD1. The V gene end was trimmed by 5 bases and the J gene end by 3 bases; junction bases not matched to a gene: 3. The CDR3 length is 14 residues. Germline CDR1 is LGHDT and CDR2 is YNNKEL (reference sequence). CDR3 protein: CASSGDRANEKLFF. CDR3 coding DNA: TGTGCCAGCAGCGGGGACAGAGCTAATGAAAAACTGTTTTTT.

This clonotype came up many times. The chain combines TRBV30 with TRBJ2-7, with D maybe TRBD2 (5 bases). Germline V gene sequence: CDR1 GTSNPN, CDR2 SVGIG (reference sequence). The CDR3 runs 13 residues. Trimming cost V 7 bases and J 1 base, with 14 bases left between them. The CDR3 sequence: CASEPSGSYEQYF. CDR3 sequence (DNA): TGTGCCTCCGAGCCGTCGGGATCCTACGAGCAGTACTTC. The complete variable domain, with remaining parts taken from reference TRBV30 and TRBJ2-7, reads SQTIHQWPATLVQPVGSPLSLECTVEGTSNPNLYWYRQAAGRGLQLLFYSVGIGQISSEVPQNLSASRPQDRQFILSSKKLLLSDSGFYLCASEPSGSYEQYFGPGTRLTVT.

This clonotype has a handful of counts. The V call is TRBV5-4, the J call TRBJ2-3, with a weak D call TRBD1 (5 bases). This CDR3 comprises 12 residues. Trimming removed 6 bases from V and 8 bases from J, with 13 bases in between. Germline V gene data show CDR1 as SGHNT and CDR2 as YYREEE (reference sequence). CDR3 coding DNA: TGTGCCAGCAAAGAGGAGCAGGGTACGCAGTATTTT. Protein: CASKEEQGTQYF.

There are a few counts of this clonotype. This chain connects TRBV6-1 to TRBJ2-3; D is ambiguous. From germline, CDR1 is MNHNS and CDR2 SASEGT. V lost 8 bases and J lost 0, with 6 bases in between. The CDR3 extends over 12 amino acids. CDR3 bases: TGTGCCAGCGCCAAGAGCACAGATACGCAGTATTTT. This encodes CASAKSTDTQYF.

This clonotype was picked up a small number of times. The V and J genes are TRBV27 and TRBJ2-7, with a weak D call TRBD1 (6 bases). Germline values: CDR1 MNHEY, CDR2 SMNVEV (reference sequence). This CDR3 has 16 amino acids. The V end lost 5 bases, the J end lost 3 bases, and 20 bases lay between the germline ends. This CDR3 reads CASSPGTPGPYYEQYF. Written as DNA, the CDR3 is TGTGCCAGCAGTCCCGGGACACCCGGGCCATACTACGAGCAGTACTTC.

This clonotype was counted a few times. A clone one base away is much larger, so this may be a read error. This sequence joins TRBV2 and TRBJ1-1; D is unresolved. The ends were cut back, 5 bases at V and 1 base at J, with 8 bases in the middle. CDR3 size: 13 residues. The germline CDR1 and CDR2 sequences are SNHLY and FYNNEI. CDR3 sequence (DNA): TGTGCCAGCAGTACAGAACAGAACACTGAAGCTTTCTTT. Its translation is CASSTEQNTEAFF.

This clonotype was observed at least ten times. The chain carries TRBV12-3 or TRBV12-4 and TRBJ2-3, with D maybe TRBD2 (5 bases). CDR3 length: 17 residues. Trimming left V 7 bases short and J 2 bases short, with 22 bases between. Here the CDR3 reads CASNSLSAGELTDTQYF. CDR3 coding DNA: TGTGCCAGCAACAGTTTATCGGCGGGCGAACTCACAGATACGCAGTATTTT.

This clonotype was counted many times. CDR3 nucleotides: TGTGCCAGCAGTATGACAGGCGCAAACACCGGGGAGCTGTTTTTT. The encoded protein is CASSMTGANTGELFF. This chain links TRBV12-3 or TRBV12-4 with TRBJ2-2, with D maybe TRBD1 (6 bases). Trimming took off 5 bases at V and 2 bases at J, with 12 bases between the two ends. The CDR3 has 15 residues.

This clonotype was picked up a small number of times. The rearrangement links TRBV29-1 to TRBJ1-1, with 8 bases lining up with TRBD1. The CDR3 has 14 residues. Germline V gives CDR1 SQVTM, CDR2 ANQGSEA. V shed 3 bases, J shed 0 bases, and the junction held 3 bases outside the gene matches. The CDR3 region has the DNA TGCAGCGTTGACCACAGGGGGATGAACACTGAAGCTTTCTTT. Translating it yields CSVDHRGMNTEAFF.

This CDR3 reads CASSKASGFSYEQYF. CDR3 DNA sequence: TGTGCCAGTAGTAAAGCTAGCGGATTCTCCTACGAGCAGTACTTC. This chain uses TRBV19 with TRBJ2-7, with 7 bases aligning to TRBD2. CDR3 length equals 15 residues. With 4 bases clipped from V and 0 bases from J, the junction kept 6 bases outside the gene matches. The V gene's germline CDR1 is LNHDA and CDR2 SQIVND (reference sequence). Full variable domain (remainder filled in from reference TRBV19 and TRBJ2-7): DGGITQSPKYLFRKEGQNVTLSCEQNLNHDAMYWYRQDPGQGLRLIYYSQIVNDFQKGDIAEGYSVSREKKESFPLTVTSAQKNPTAFYLCASSKASGFSYEQYFGPGTRLTVT.

The V and J genes are TRBV27 and TRBJ2-1; maybe TRBD1 (6 bases). V lost 8 bases and J lost 3, with 14 bases in between. The CDR3 has 14 residues. Germline loops: CDR1 MNHEY, CDR2 SMNVEV (reference sequence). The CDR3 coding sequence is TGTGCCAGCCATGACAGGATGAACTACAATGAGCAGTTCTTC. Protein sequence: CASHDRMNYNEQFF.

The chain combines TRBV18 with TRBJ2-7, with 9 bases aligning to TRBD1. CDR1 KGHSH and CDR2 LQKENI come from the germline V gene. This CDR3 is built from 14 residues. The J segment lost 6 bases and the V segment lost 5 bases, leaving 8 bases of the junction unmatched. CDR3: CASSLDRGFGEQYF. As DNA, the CDR3 is TGTGCCAGCTCATTGGACAGGGGATTTGGCGAGCAGTACTTC.

The V and J genes are TRBV20-1 and TRBJ2-3; 7 bases fit TRBD2. Trimming at V came to 3 bases and at J to 1 base, leaving 4 bases not matched to a gene. CDR3 length equals 14 residues. The germline CDR1 and CDR2 sequences are DFQATT and SNEGSKA (reference sequence). The CDR3 loop is CSASQAGRTDTQYF. In nucleotides, the CDR3 is TGCAGTGCTAGCCAAGCGGGGCGCACAGATACGCAGTATTTT.

In its sample, this clonotype was seen many times. The rearrangement uses TRBV12-3 or TRBV12-4 and TRBJ2-7; D is perhaps TRBD2 (5 bases). This CDR3 spans 13 amino acids. Deletions cut 3 bases from V and 6 bases from J, with 12 bases between. The chain's CDR3 is CASSFRGRGEQYF. CDR3 bases: TGTGCCAGCAGTTTTCGTGGGAGAGGCGAGCAGTACTTC.

The V and J genes are TRBV29-1 and TRBJ1-2; D unclear. The V gene's germline CDR1 is SQVTM and CDR2 ANQGSEA. Trimming shortened V by 7 bases and J by 1 base, and 13 bases separated the two germline ends. The CDR3 is made up of 13 amino acids. The CDR3 reads CSAATTVNYGYTF. The CDR3 nucleotides are TGCAGCGCCGCGACAACAGTTAACTATGGCTACACCTTC.